This T cell receptor (beta chain) was captured by sequencing in a study of T cell repertoires in ileal Crohn's disease. The overall study: About half received postoperative treatment, about a dozen with thiopurines and 15 to 20 anti-TNF.

Repertoires were generated with immunoSEQ multiplex PCR, while TCRdb's copy carries only in-frame clones and drops some. The sample yields over 4,500 clones, about four fifths seen once. This TCR was sampled from an adult with Crohn's disease. Sequencing was carried out using ileal tissue.

This CDR3 is CASSSTGGSTDTQYF. The CDR3 DNA is TGCGCCAGCAGTTCTACAGGGGGGTCCACAGATACGCAGTATTTT. The V call is TRBV5-1, the J call TRBJ2-3; 8 bases are shared with TRBD1. Per the germline V gene, CDR1 is SGHRS and CDR2 is YFSETQ. The CDR3 has 15 amino acids. Trimming at V came to 5 bases and at J to 2 bases, leaving 7 bases not matched to a gene.